This T cell receptor beta chain was recovered during a study of blood T cell repertoires in COVID-19 (dated by TCRdb to the early 2020s). For the wider study: Samples covering the acute and convalescent phases of COVID-19 were provided by collaborators in the United States, Italy and Spain. The prospective study material was composed of cDNA or gDNA derived from T cells, B-cell-depleted T cells, or PBMCs. Subjects who had been exposed to COVID-19, were actively infected with it, or had recovered from it provided the deeply sampled blood TCRbeta repertoires that made up the dataset. The repertoires were made available in a free public database intended to serve as a resource for research on the immune response to SARS-CoV-2. The samples were drawn from two sources: the first 160 participants of the ongoing ImmuneRACE study, and fewer than 1,500 subjects contributed by 6 global collaborators. Sample metadata almost always included a de-identified subject ID, COVID-19 status, age in years and sex. HLA class I and class II types, where available, came from metadata supplied by the sample provider rather than from assay-based typing. What the work shows at the level of the full study, not this receptor alone: How much clinical and demographic metadata was included differed by source and by participant, and the metadata was provided uncurated.

Note on this clone: Its target antigen remains unknown. No much larger clonotype is one base removed from it; base qualities were not supplied.

Whole blood was collected in K2EDTA tubes by collaborating institutions according to the institutions' own protocols. For TCRbeta analysis, collaborators shipped samples as frozen whole blood, isolated PBMCs, or DNA extracted from either of those sample types. The germline V gene sets CDR1 to MNHEY and CDR2 to SVGAGI. The CDR3 starts with the cysteine, ends with the phenylalanine, and has 15 residues. Of all the DNA, just the CDR3 is kept, 45 bases in frame from base 1. V is cut by 6 bases and J by 4 bases, and the space between the germline ends is 16 bases. TCRbeta CDR3 regions were amplified from genomic DNA using the immunoSEQ Assay, a bias-controlled multiplex PCR. Per the original workflow: The number of nucleated cells in each sample was estimated from the amplification of reference gene primers within the assay. To quantify the absolute abundance of each unique TCRbeta CDR3 rearrangement, sequence reads were collapsed and filtered. Productive Simpson clonality was computed per sample as the square root of Simpson's diversity index over productive rearrangements. Held by TCRdb, this immuneACCESS table contains in-frame sequences only and omits some clones. Under half of the omission traces to an unresolved V gene where checked; the cause of the rest is unknown. V and J calls plus clone size are reproduced from that table; the DNA served to infer D and trimming. In all, the sample holds over 130,000 clones, and roughly 84% of those were seen once. The biggest ten clones account for over 2% of the sample.

Sequences were obtained from peripheral blood. The rearranged segments are TRBV6-5 and TRBJ1-5, with TRBD1 as a weak D call on 5 bases. The TCR sequence derives from a man between 65 and 85 years old with acute or convalescent COVID-19. The CDR3 loop reads CASSSTGEGNQPQHF. The DNA is as follows: TGTGCCAGCAGCTCTACCGGGGAGGGGAATCAGCCCCAGCATTTT.